This TCR beta chain emerged from a study of OX40 agonist ivuxolimab in advanced cancers. For the study at large: The study enrolled dose-escalation patients with hepatocellular carcinoma, melanoma, renal cell or head and neck cancer. Regarding the study as a whole: The CD4+ and CD8+ T cells in the blood had expanded clonally by week 6 at 0.1 to 3.0 mg/kg.

Regarding this clone: As yet, its antigen is unknown.

Produced via immunoSEQ multiplex PCR; TCRdb's table is partial and in-frame only. The sample holds around 72,000 clones, about nine tenths seen once. The sequence was obtained from an adult with an advanced solid tumor such as melanoma, head and neck, liver or kidney cancer. Sample: CD4+ or CD8+ T cells sorted from blood, taken in a trial of the OX40 agonist ivuxolimab.

The CDR3 sequence is CASSLFSGTSIGAGELFF. CDR3 nucleotide sequence: TGTGCCAGCAGCTTATTTTCTGGGACTAGCATCGGGGCCGGGGAGCTGTTTTTT. This sequence joins TRBV7-6 and TRBJ2-2; 9 bases line up with TRBD2. There are 18 residues in the CDR3. Per the germline V gene, CDR1 is SGHVS and CDR2 is FNYEAQ. Unmatched junction bases numbered 13, after V lost 2 bases and J lost 6 bases.